This T cell receptor (beta chain) came from a study of T cell responses to AZD1222 COVID-19 vaccine. Assay used: immunoSEQ multiplex PCR; TCRdb lists only in-frame clones, some missing. The table shows around 190,000 clones, with 88% occurring only once. Sample: peripheral blood, taken 28 days after the second AZD1222 dose. The sequence was obtained from an adult who received the AZD1222 COVID-19 vaccine.

The CDR3 protein is CASSVVAGGSGELFF. As DNA, the CDR3 is TGTGCCAGCAGCGTAGTTGCGGGGGGGTCCGGGGAGCTGTTTTTT. This chain uses TRBV9 with TRBJ2-2; 9 bases match TRBD2. CDR1 is SGDLS, CDR2 YYNGEE, per germline. V trimming: 0 bases; J trimming: 6 bases; junction bases outside the gene matches: 3. There are 15 residues in the CDR3.